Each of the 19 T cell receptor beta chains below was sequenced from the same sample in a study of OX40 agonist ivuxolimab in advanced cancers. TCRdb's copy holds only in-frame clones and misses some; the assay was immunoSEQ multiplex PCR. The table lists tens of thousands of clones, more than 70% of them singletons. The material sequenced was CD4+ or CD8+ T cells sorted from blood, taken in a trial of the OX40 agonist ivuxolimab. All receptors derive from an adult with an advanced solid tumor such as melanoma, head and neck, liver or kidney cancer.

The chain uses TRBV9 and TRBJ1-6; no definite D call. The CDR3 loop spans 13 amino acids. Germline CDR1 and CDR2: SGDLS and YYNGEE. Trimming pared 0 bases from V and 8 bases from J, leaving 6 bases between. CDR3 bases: TGTGCCAGCAGCGTAGGCTGGGATTCACCCCTCCACTTT. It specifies CASSVGWDSPLHF.

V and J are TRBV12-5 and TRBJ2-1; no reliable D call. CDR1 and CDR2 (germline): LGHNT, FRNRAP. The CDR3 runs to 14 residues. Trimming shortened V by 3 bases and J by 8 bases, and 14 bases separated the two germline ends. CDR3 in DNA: TGTGCTAGTGGTTTACTGGACGGTGCCCATGAGCAGTTCTTC. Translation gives CASGLLDGAHEQFF.

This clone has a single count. The CDR3 nucleotides are TGTGCCATCTCACAGGGGCCCCAAGAGACCCAGTACTTC. Its protein product is CAISQGPQETQYF. The chain links TRBV28 to TRBJ2-5; TRBD1 matches at 7 bases. Germline values: CDR1 MDHEN, CDR2 SYDVKM. CDR3 length: 13 amino acids. The trim removed 10 bases at V and 1 base at J, leaving 6 bases unmatched.

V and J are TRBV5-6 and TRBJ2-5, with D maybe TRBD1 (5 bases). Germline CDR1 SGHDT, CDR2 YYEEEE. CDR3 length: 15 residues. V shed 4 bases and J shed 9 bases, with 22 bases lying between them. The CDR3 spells CASSRLWGEGPSQYF. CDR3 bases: TGTGCCAGCAGCCGATTATGGGGCGAAGGGCCGTCCCAGTACTTC.

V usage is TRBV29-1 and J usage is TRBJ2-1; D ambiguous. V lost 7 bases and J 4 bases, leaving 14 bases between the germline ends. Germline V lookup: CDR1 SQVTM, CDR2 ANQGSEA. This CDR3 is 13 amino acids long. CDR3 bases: TGCAGCGCCAGTGCGGCGGAGTACAATGAGCAGTTCTTC. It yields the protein CSASAAEYNEQFF.

The CDR3 DNA is TGTGCCAGCAGAGCACCTCGAGGGGAGGTCCAGCCCCAGCATTTT. Its translation is CASRAPRGEVQPQHF. J is TRBJ1-5 and V is TRBV28; perhaps TRBD1 as D (5 bases). This CDR3 spans 15 amino acids. Germline assignment: CDR1 MDHEN and CDR2 SYDVKM. V was clipped by 6 bases and J by 7 bases, with 19 bases between them.

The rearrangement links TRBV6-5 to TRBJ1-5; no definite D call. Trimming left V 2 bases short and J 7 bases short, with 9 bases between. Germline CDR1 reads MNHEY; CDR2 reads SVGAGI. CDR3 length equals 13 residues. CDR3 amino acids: CASSYRGEQPQHF. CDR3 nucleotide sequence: TGTGCCAGCAGTTACCGGGGAGAACAGCCCCAGCATTTT.

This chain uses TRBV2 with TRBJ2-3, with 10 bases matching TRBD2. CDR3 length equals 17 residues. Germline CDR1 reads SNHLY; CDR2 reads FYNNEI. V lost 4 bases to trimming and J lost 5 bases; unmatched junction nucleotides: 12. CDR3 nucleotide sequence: TGTGCCAGCAGTGCTGATGGAGCGGGGGGGCGAGGAGATACGCAGTATTTT. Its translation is CASSADGAGGRGDTQYF.

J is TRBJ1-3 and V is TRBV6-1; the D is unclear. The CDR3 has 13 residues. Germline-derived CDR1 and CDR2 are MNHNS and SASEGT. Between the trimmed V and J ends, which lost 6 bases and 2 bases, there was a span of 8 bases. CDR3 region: CASRPGPGNTIYF. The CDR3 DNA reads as TGTGCCAGCAGGCCGGGTCCTGGAAACACCATATATTTT.

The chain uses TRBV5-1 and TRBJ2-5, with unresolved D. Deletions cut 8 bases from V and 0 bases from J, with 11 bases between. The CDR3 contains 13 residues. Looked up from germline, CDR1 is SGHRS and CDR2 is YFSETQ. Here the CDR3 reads CASSGLDQETQYF. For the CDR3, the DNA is TGCGCCAGTTCGGGTCTGGACCAAGAGACCCAGTACTTC.

For the CDR3, the DNA is TGTGCCAGCAGTTACTCATCGGGCTCGCCGTTAGAAGCTTTCTTT. It yields the protein CASSYSSGSPLEAFF. This chain joins TRBV6-5 and TRBJ1-1; D is unresolved. The CDR3 spans 15 residues. Per germline, CDR1 MNHEY and CDR2 SVGAGI. Between the trimmed V and J ends, which lost 0 bases and 8 bases, there was a span of 16 bases.

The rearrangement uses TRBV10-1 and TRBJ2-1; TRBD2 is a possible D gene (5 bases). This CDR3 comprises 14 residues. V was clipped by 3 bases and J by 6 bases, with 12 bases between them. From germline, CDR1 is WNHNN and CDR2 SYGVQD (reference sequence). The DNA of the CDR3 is TGCGCCAGCAGTGACCCGCCGAGGGTCAATGAGCAGTTCTTC. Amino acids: CASSDPPRVNEQFF.

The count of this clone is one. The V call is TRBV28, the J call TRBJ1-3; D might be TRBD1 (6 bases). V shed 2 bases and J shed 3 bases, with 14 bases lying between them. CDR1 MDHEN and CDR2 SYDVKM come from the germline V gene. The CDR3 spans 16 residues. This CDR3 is CASSLELGTNGNTIYF. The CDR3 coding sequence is TGTGCCAGCAGTTTAGAGTTAGGGACAAATGGAAACACCATATATTTT. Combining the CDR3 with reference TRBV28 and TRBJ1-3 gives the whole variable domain DVKVTQSSRYLVKRTGEKVFLECVQDMDHENMFWYRQDPGLGLRLIYFSYDVKMKEKGDIPEGYSVSREKKERFSLILESASTNQTSMYLCASSLELGTNGNTIYFGEGSWLTVV.

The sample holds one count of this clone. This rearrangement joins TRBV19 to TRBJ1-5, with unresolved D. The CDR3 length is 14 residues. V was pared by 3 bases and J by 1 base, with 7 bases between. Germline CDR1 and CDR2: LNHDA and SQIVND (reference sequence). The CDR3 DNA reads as TGTGCCAGTAGTATGCGGGGAAGCAATCAGCCCCAGCATTTT. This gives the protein CASSMRGSNQPQHF.

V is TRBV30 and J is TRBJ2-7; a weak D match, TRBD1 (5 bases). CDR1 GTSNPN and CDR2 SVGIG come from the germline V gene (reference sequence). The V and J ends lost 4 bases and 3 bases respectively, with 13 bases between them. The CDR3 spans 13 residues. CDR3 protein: CAWKRTLLYEQYF. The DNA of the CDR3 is TGTGCCTGGAAACGGACACTTCTCTACGAGCAGTACTTC.

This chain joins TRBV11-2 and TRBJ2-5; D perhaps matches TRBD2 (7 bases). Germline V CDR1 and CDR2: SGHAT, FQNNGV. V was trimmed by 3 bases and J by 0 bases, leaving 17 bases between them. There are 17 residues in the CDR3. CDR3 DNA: TGTGCCAGCAGCTTCGGGACCGGGGGGCTGGACCAAGAGACCCAGTACTTC. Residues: CASSFGTGGLDQETQYF.

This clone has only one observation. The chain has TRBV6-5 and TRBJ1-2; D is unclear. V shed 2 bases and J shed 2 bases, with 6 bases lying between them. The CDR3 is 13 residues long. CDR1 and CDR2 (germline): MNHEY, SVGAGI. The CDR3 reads CASSYGLNYGYTF. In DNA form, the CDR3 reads TGTGCCAGCAGTTACGGTCTGAACTATGGCTACACCTTC.

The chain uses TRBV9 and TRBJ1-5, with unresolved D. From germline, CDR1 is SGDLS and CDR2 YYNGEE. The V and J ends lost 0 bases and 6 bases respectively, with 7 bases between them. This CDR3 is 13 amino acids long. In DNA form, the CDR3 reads TGTGCCAGCAGCGTAGAGGGTAGTCAGCCCCAGCATTTT. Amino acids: CASSVEGSQPQHF.

The CDR3 protein is CASSLGQSNEKLFF. The CDR3 DNA follows: TGTGCCAGCAGCTTGGGACAATCTAATGAAAAACTGTTTTTT. The V and J genes are TRBV5-5 and TRBJ1-4; D uncertain. CDR3 length: 14 residues. V was shortened by 0 bases and J by 3 bases, with 6 bases between the two germline ends. Germline CDR1 and CDR2: SGHKS and YYEKEE (reference sequence).